Listed below are T cell receptor beta chains from one sample, sequenced in a study of CD8 T cells in ankylosing spondylitis. Each CDR3 protein gets one entry after TCRdb re-called the 5' RACE reads with MiXCR. The table has approximately 540,000 distinct CDR3 sequences, 10% to 15% seen once; the top ten hold almost 7%. The sequenced sample consisted of blood, either unsorted or a sorted T cell fraction (not recorded which). The source of these receptors is a male donor with ankylosing spondylitis. CDR3s include the opening cysteine and the closing phenylalanine or tryptophan. Each record gives: D gene, V gene, J gene, clone size, CDR3 protein, CDR3 DNA. A D gene is named only where the DNA matches it firmly. The size of a clone is reported for some rows only, either as once, few or many, or as a class for expanded clones.

D: -
V: TRBV11-2
J: TRBJ2-2
size: many
CDR3: CASSGNTGELFF
DNA: TGTGCCAGCAGCGGTAACACCGGGGAGCTGTTTTTT

D: TRBD1
V: TRBV5-6
J: TRBJ1-1
size: -
CDR3: CASSYGTGAITAEAFF
DNA: TGTGCCAGCAGTTACGGGACAGGGGCCATCACCGCTGAAGCTTTCTTT

D: TRBD1
V: TRBV3-1
J: TRBJ1-6
size: -
CDR3: CASSQGTDSYNSPLHF
DNA: TGTGCCAGCAGCCAGGGGACAGACTCCTATAATTCACCCCTCCACTTT

D: -
V: TRBV7-9
J: TRBJ1-2
size: once
CDR3: CASSPGEVGTYYGYTF
DNA: TGTGCCAGCAGCCCGGGGGAGGTCGGAACCTACTATGGCTACACCTTC

D: -
V: TRBV3-1
J: TRBJ2-1
size: many
CDR3: CASSQMGGGNEQFF
DNA: TGTGCCAGCAGCCAAATGGGGGGAGGCAATGAGCAGTTCTTC

D: TRBD1
V: TRBV20-1
J: TRBJ2-7
size: few
CDR3: CSALGTGNSYEQYF
DNA: TGCAGTGCCCTAGGGACAGGTAACTCCTACGAGCAGTACTTC

D: -
V: TRBV7-9
J: TRBJ2-3
size: -
CDR3: CASSSGLSTDTQYF
DNA: TGTGCCAGCAGCTCAGGACTAAGCACAGATACGCAGTATTTT

D: -
V: TRBV5-1
J: TRBJ2-5
size: many
CDR3: CASSLEDYPNQTQYF
DNA: TGCGCCAGCAGCTTGGAGGACTACCCCAACCAGACCCAGTACTTC

D: -
V: TRBV7-9
J: TRBJ2-5
size: -
CDR3: CASSLPGTQETQYF
DNA: TGTGCCAGCAGCTTACCGGGGACTCAAGAGACCCAGTACTTC

D: -
V: TRBV19
J: TRBJ2-1
size: few
CDR3: CASSINRGWDEQFF
DNA: TGTGCCAGTAGTATTAATCGGGGGTGGGATGAGCAGTTCTTC

D: -
V: TRBV20-1
J: TRBJ1-5
size: few
CDR3: CSASQGPYSNQPQHF
DNA: TGCAGTGCTAGCCAGGGGCCCTATAGCAATCAGCCCCAGCATTTT

D: -
V: TRBV30
J: TRBJ1-1
size: -
CDR3: CAWSQVGGAEAFF
DNA: TGTGCCTGGAGTCAGGTTGGAGGGGCTGAAGCTTTCTTT

D: TRBD1
V: TRBV20-1
J: TRBJ2-5
size: few
CDR3: CSARRGTGRETQYF
DNA: TGCAGTGCTAGAAGAGGGACAGGGAGGGAGACCCAGTACTTC

D: TRBD1
V: TRBV28
J: TRBJ1-2
size: -
CDR3: CASRQGDYGYTF
DNA: TGTGCCAGCAGACAGGGGGACTATGGCTACACCTTC

D: TRBD1
V: TRBV5-5
J: TRBJ2-5
size: few
CDR3: CASSPLPAGDRETQYF
DNA: TGTGCCAGCAGCCCCCTGCCGGCAGGGGACAGAGAGACCCAGTACTTC

D: TRBD1
V: TRBV28
J: TRBJ1-2
size: few
CDR3: CASSRDRGYGYTF
DNA: TGTGCCAGCAGCCGAGACAGGGGATATGGCTACACCTTC

D: -
V: TRBV12-3/TRBV12-4
J: TRBJ2-2
size: -
CDR3: CASSLPSRANTGELFF
DNA: TGTGCCAGCAGTTTACCCTCCCGGGCGAACACCGGGGAGCTGTTTTTT

D: TRBD2
V: TRBV5-1
J: TRBJ2-7
size: many
CDR3: CASSLEGTRWVDEQYF
DNA: TGCGCCAGCAGCTTGGAGGGGACTAGATGGGTGGACGAGCAGTACTTC

D: -
V: TRBV3-1
J: TRBJ1-1
size: -
CDR3: CASSQDRMNTEAFF
DNA: TGTGCCAGCAGCCAAGACAGGATGAACACTGAAGCTTTCTTT

D: -
V: TRBV2
J: TRBJ2-7
size: once
CDR3: CASSARPRDPYEQYF
DNA: TGTGCCAGCAGTGCCAGGCCTCGGGACCCCTACGAGCAGTACTTC

D: -
V: TRBV18
J: TRBJ1-5
size: -
CDR3: CASSPGADSSNQPQHF
DNA: TGTGCCAGCTCTCCTGGAGCAGACTCTAGCAATCAGCCCCAGCATTTT

D: -
V: TRBV7-8
J: TRBJ1-4
size: -
CDR3: CASSTDMNGNEKLFF
DNA: TGTGCCAGCAGCACCGACATGAACGGGAATGAAAAACTGTTTTTT

D: -
V: TRBV12-3/TRBV12-4
J: TRBJ2-1
size: -
CDR3: CASRSSGSYNEQFF
DNA: TGTGCCAGCAGGTCCTCGGGGAGCTACAATGAGCAGTTCTTC

D: TRBD1
V: TRBV9
J: TRBJ1-4
size: -
CDR3: CASSVTGQPNEKLFF
DNA: TGTGCCAGCAGCGTTACGGGACAGCCTAATGAAAAACTGTTTTTT

D: TRBD1
V: TRBV19
J: TRBJ2-7
size: -
CDR3: CATTNSGTGVDEQYF
DNA: TGTGCCACTACTAATTCCGGGACAGGGGTGGACGAGCAGTACTTC

D: -
V: TRBV3-1
J: TRBJ2-1
size: -
CDR3: CASSQLLGEQFF
DNA: TGTGCCAGCAGCCAATTGCTTGGGGAGCAGTTCTTC

D: TRBD2
V: TRBV20-1
J: TRBJ2-1
size: many
CDR3: CSSRAGGLYNEQFF
DNA: TGCAGTTCAAGGGCGGGAGGATTATACAATGAGCAGTTCTTC

D: -
V: TRBV21-1
J: TRBJ2-5
size: few
CDR3: CASSKGRAGEPQETQYF
DNA: TGTGCCAGCAGCAAAGGTCGCGCGGGAGAACCTCAAGAGACCCAGTACTTC

D: TRBD2
V: TRBV5-1
J: TRBJ2-3
size: -
CDR3: CASSLWTSGGETDTQYF
DNA: TGCGCCAGCAGCCTATGGACTAGCGGAGGGGAAACAGATACGCAGTATTTT

D: -
V: TRBV18
J: TRBJ1-4
size: -
CDR3: CASSPLGGEKLFF
DNA: TGTGCCAGCTCTCCTCTTGGAGGTGAAAAACTGTTTTTT

D: -
V: TRBV12-3/TRBV12-4
J: TRBJ1-4
size: few
CDR3: CASRDRGATNEKLFF
DNA: TGTGCCAGCAGGGACCGGGGAGCAACTAATGAAAAACTGTTTTTT

D: -
V: TRBV6-1
J: TRBJ1-2
size: few
CDR3: CASSEVEGGSYGYTF
DNA: TGTGCCAGCAGTGAAGTTGAGGGAGGCTCCTATGGCTACACCTTC

D: -
V: TRBV11-1
J: TRBJ2-2
size: -
CDR3: CASSGGASRSTNTGELFF
DNA: TGTGCCAGCAGCGGGGGAGCCTCTAGGTCCACGAACACCGGGGAGCTGTTTTTT

D: -
V: TRBV15
J: TRBJ1-1
size: -
CDR3: CATSRERGNTEAFF
DNA: TGTGCCACCAGCAGAGAGAGGGGGAACACTGAAGCTTTCTTT

D: TRBD1
V: TRBV2
J: TRBJ2-1
size: -
CDR3: CASTGTAFHNEQFF
DNA: TGTGCCAGCACCGGGACAGCCTTTCACAATGAGCAGTTCTTC

D: -
V: TRBV24-1
J: TRBJ2-3
size: few
CDR3: CATSDSTRTQYF
DNA: TGTGCCACCAGTGATTCGACTAGAACGCAGTATTTT

D: -
V: TRBV7-9
J: TRBJ1-1
size: -
CDR3: CASNADGEAFF
DNA: TGTGCCAGCAACGCTGACGGGGAAGCTTTCTTT

D: TRBD2
V: TRBV4-1
J: TRBJ2-5
size: -
CDR3: CASSQGRTSGRETQYF
DNA: TGCGCCAGCAGCCAAGGGCGAACTAGCGGGAGAGAGACCCAGTACTTC

D: TRBD1
V: TRBV3-1
J: TRBJ2-5
size: many
CDR3: CASSHPGQGSTQYF
DNA: TGTGCCAGCAGCCATCCGGGACAGGGTTCGACCCAGTACTTC

D: TRBD1
V: TRBV5-1
J: TRBJ1-1
size: few
CDR3: CASSLEAGTETEAFF
DNA: TGCGCCAGCAGCTTGGAGGCCGGGACAGAGACTGAAGCTTTCTTT

D: TRBD1
V: TRBV15
J: TRBJ1-4
size: -
CDR3: CATSRDGTAEKLFF
DNA: TGTGCCACCAGCAGAGATGGGACAGCCGAAAAACTGTTTTTT

D: -
V: TRBV20-1
J: TRBJ2-3
size: -
CDR3: CSASVGRDTQYF
DNA: TGCAGTGCTAGTGTGGGCAGAGATACGCAGTATTTT

D: TRBD2
V: TRBV7-2
J: TRBJ2-3
size: many
CDR3: CASSLGGRRTDTQYF
DNA: TGTGCCAGCAGCTTAGGCGGGAGGCGCACAGATACGCAGTATTTT

D: TRBD2
V: TRBV20-1
J: TRBJ2-1
size: few
CDR3: CSARDRASGTYNEQFF
DNA: TGCAGTGCTAGAGATCGGGCTAGCGGGACCTACAATGAGCAGTTCTTC

D: -
V: TRBV12-3/TRBV12-4
J: TRBJ2-7
size: -
CDR3: CASSLADGREQYF
DNA: TGTGCCAGCAGTTTAGCGGACGGGCGGGAGCAGTACTTC

D: TRBD1
V: TRBV12-3/TRBV12-4
J: TRBJ2-7
size: few
CDR3: CASTSRTGPAGEQYF
DNA: TGTGCCAGCACCTCACGGACAGGGCCCGCCGGGGAGCAGTACTTC

D: TRBD2
V: TRBV7-2
J: TRBJ2-1
size: few
CDR3: CASSYRTSDNEQFF
DNA: TGTGCCAGCAGCTACCGGACTAGCGACAATGAGCAGTTCTTC

D: -
V: TRBV7-8
J: TRBJ2-4
size: many
CDR3: CASSSRQGIASKNIQYF
DNA: TGTGCCAGCAGCTCACGGCAGGGTATCGCGTCCAAAAACATTCAGTACTTC

D: TRBD1
V: TRBV20-1
J: TRBJ1-1
size: few
CDR3: CSAPRRDRGAEAFF
DNA: TGCAGTGCTCCACGCCGGGACAGGGGTGCTGAAGCTTTCTTT

D: TRBD1
V: TRBV5-1
J: TRBJ1-5
size: -
CDR3: CASSAGQGLNQPQHF
DNA: TGCGCCAGCAGCGCGGGACAGGGCCTCAATCAGCCCCAGCATTTT

D: -
V: TRBV27
J: TRBJ1-5
size: few
CDR3: CASSLAGAGTQPQHF
DNA: TGTGCCAGCAGTTTAGCGGGGGCTGGAACTCAGCCCCAGCATTTT

D: TRBD2
V: TRBV3-1
J: TRBJ2-7
size: few
CDR3: CASSYTGLATYEQYF
DNA: TGTGCCAGCAGCTATACGGGACTAGCGACCTACGAGCAGTACTTC

D: -
V: TRBV6-1
J: TRBJ2-2
size: few
CDR3: CASPIIRGTNTGELFF
DNA: TGTGCCAGTCCTATAATCAGGGGAACGAACACCGGGGAGCTGTTTTTT

D: -
V: TRBV12-3/TRBV12-4
J: TRBJ2-2
size: many
CDR3: CASTPERHQNTGELFF
DNA: TGTGCCAGCACCCCTGAGAGACACCAGAACACCGGGGAGCTGTTTTTT

D: TRBD1
V: TRBV4-2
J: TRBJ2-2
size: many
CDR3: CASSQDDRVWSRGELFF
DNA: TGTGCCAGCAGCCAAGATGACAGGGTGTGGAGTCGCGGGGAGCTGTTTTTT

D: -
V: TRBV15
J: TRBJ1-2
size: many
CDR3: CATSRDSILNYGYTF
DNA: TGTGCCACCAGCAGAGATTCCATTCTTAACTATGGCTACACCTTC

D: -
V: TRBV11-2
J: TRBJ1-2
size: many
CDR3: CASSLEVLGAGYTF
DNA: TGTGCCAGCAGCTTAGAGGTTTTGGGGGCGGGCTACACCTTC

D: TRBD1
V: TRBV10-3
J: TRBJ1-4
size: few
CDR3: CAISDPTGRPGEKLFF
DNA: TGTGCCATCAGTGATCCGACAGGGAGACCTGGAGAAAAACTGTTTTTT